The clone carrying this TCR beta chain came up once. Its target is not known. A single record per CDR3 protein comes from TCRdb applying MiXCR to the 5' RACE reads. The data show 470,000 or so distinct CDR3 sequences, approximately 24% seen once. These data come from a study of identical twins. Regarding the study as a whole: The study reached conclusions through statistical analysis that was cross-sectional, not following the same donors. Out-of-frame TCR alpha sharing observed in monozygotic twins exceeded model estimates.

The data were also submitted as part of a second study, on T cells expressing NK-cell markers.

The TCR originated in a woman between 18 and 29 years old in good health. The sequenced sample consisted of CD4+ T cells sorted from blood.

The CDR3 spells CSAHLAGGRPNEQFF. As DNA, the CDR3 is TGCAGTGCTCATTTAGCGGGGGGCCGCCCCAATGAGCAGTTCTTC. The chain employs TRBV20-1 and TRBJ2-1; 10 nucleotides agree with TRBD2. The CDR3 runs 15 residues. V lost 5 bases and J lost 6; bases outside the gene matches: 10. The germline gives CDR1 DFQATT, CDR2 SNEGSKA (reference sequence).